The 31 T cell receptor beta chains below were found in one sample sequenced in a study of OX40 agonist ivuxolimab in advanced cancers. TCRdb's table, derived via immunoSEQ multiplex PCR, lists solely in-frame clones and lacks some. Of more than 50,000 clones listed, around 85% are singletons. Sequenced material: CD4+ or CD8+ T cells sorted from blood, taken in a trial of the OX40 agonist ivuxolimab. All receptors come from an adult with an advanced solid tumor such as melanoma, head and neck, liver or kidney cancer.

The chain employs TRBV12-5 and TRBJ1-1, with 9 bases matching TRBD1. Germline trimming cut 0 bases from V and 5 bases from J; bases unmatched to any gene: 1. The CDR3 runs 14 residues. Germline loops: CDR1 LGHNT, CDR2 FRNRAP. Here the CDR3 reads CASGLVQGATEAFF. The CDR3 DNA follows: TGTGCTAGTGGTTTGGTACAGGGGGCTACTGAAGCTTTCTTT.

This sequence joins TRBV7-8 and TRBJ2-1; D not certain. This CDR3 is 17 amino acids long. The germline gives CDR1 SGHVS, CDR2 FQNEAQ. V shed 5 bases and J shed 5 bases, with 22 bases lying between them. CDR3 nucleotides: TGTGCCAGCAGCCCCACCGTTAGCACCCAGTACCACAATGAGCAGTTCTTC. This sequence encodes CASSPTVSTQYHNEQFF. Filled out from reference TRBV7-8 and TRBJ2-1, the complete variable domain reads GAGVSQSPRYKVAKRGQDVALRCDPISGHVSLFWYQQALGQGPEFLTYFQNEAQLDKSGLPSDRFFAERPEGSVSTLKIQRTQQEDSAVYLCASSPTVSTQYHNEQFFGPGTRLTVL.

The chain has TRBV6-1 and TRBJ2-2; TRBD1 might be the D (6 bases). Trimming left V 0 bases short and J 6 bases short, with 11 bases between. Germline V gives CDR1 MNHNS, CDR2 SASEGT. The CDR3 contains 15 residues. DNA for the CDR3: TGTGCCAGCAGTGAAGCGGGCAGGGGAGCCGGGGAGCTGTTTTTT. This gives the protein CASSEAGRGAGELFF.

This chain joins TRBV7-2 and TRBJ2-3, with 7 positions matching TRBD2. V trimming: 4 bases; J trimming: 2 bases; junction bases outside the gene matches: 6. Germline assignment: CDR1 SGHTA and CDR2 FQGNSA. The CDR3 has 15 amino acids. CDR3: CASSSTSDPTDTQYF. Written as DNA, the CDR3 is TGTGCCAGCAGCTCTACTAGCGACCCCACAGATACGCAGTATTTT.

The count of this clone is one. The V call is TRBV9, the J call TRBJ2-1; 7 bases align to TRBD2. This CDR3 is built from 17 residues. Per the germline V gene, CDR1 is SGDLS and CDR2 is YYNGEE. The J segment lost 10 bases and the V segment lost 0 bases, leaving 16 bases of the junction unmatched. This CDR3 reads CASSVVFEGAGLGEQFF. CDR3 nucleotides: TGTGCCAGCAGCGTAGTGTTCGAGGGAGCGGGGCTGGGAGAGCAGTTCTTC.

The V and J genes are TRBV7-8 and TRBJ2-7; no clear D gene. The germline gives CDR1 SGHVS, CDR2 FQNEAQ. CDR3 length equals 12 residues. V dropped 0 bases and J dropped 7 bases, with 7 bases sitting between them. Here the CDR3 DNA reads TGTGCCAGCAGCTTAGCGCACTGGGAGCAGTACTTC. This codes for CASSLAHWEQYF. The complete variable domain, with remaining parts taken from reference TRBV7-8 and TRBJ2-7, reads GAGVSQSPRYKVAKRGQDVALRCDPISGHVSLFWYQQALGQGPEFLTYFQNEAQLDKSGLPSDRFFAERPEGSVSTLKIQRTQQEDSAVYLCASSLAHWEQYFGPGTRLTVT.

The chain uses TRBV30 and TRBJ1-6, with TRBD1 as a possible D gene (5 bases). The CDR3 loop spans 14 amino acids. CDR1 is GTSNPN and CDR2 is SVGIG in the germline V gene (reference sequence). V was clipped by 5 bases and J by 3 bases, with 11 bases between them. The CDR3, as DNA: TGTGCCTGGGCGCAGGGCAGCTATAATTCACCCCTCCACTTT. Protein: CAWAQGSYNSPLHF.

This chain connects TRBV11-2 to TRBJ2-5, with a tentative D call TRBD2 (6 bases). Trimming took 5 bases from V and 5 from J, leaving 21 bases between them. Germline assignment: CDR1 SGHAT and CDR2 FQNNGV. The CDR3 totals 16 residues. In DNA, the CDR3 is TGTGCCAGCAGCACCACTCCACTAGCTTTGGGGGAGACCCAGTACTTC. Translated, it gives CASSTTPLALGETQYF.

The CDR3 reads CASSSGLAGGNTGELFF. CDR3 in DNA: TGTGCCAGCAGCTCGGGACTAGCGGGAGGGAACACCGGGGAGCTGTTTTTT. The chain employs TRBV5-8 and TRBJ2-2, with TRBD2 matching 15 bases. The V and J ends lost 3 bases and 1 base, in that order; junction bases with no gene match: 1. CDR1 is SGHTS, CDR2 YDEGEE, per germline. The CDR3 extends over 17 amino acids.

V and J are TRBV11-2 and TRBJ2-7; a possible D gene is TRBD2 (5 bases). CDR1 is SGHAT, CDR2 FQNNGV, per germline. V lost 1 base to trimming and J lost 6 bases, with 13 bases between them. CDR3 length equals 14 residues. As DNA, the CDR3 is TGTGCCAGCAGCTTAGCACAGCGGCCGGGCGAGCAGTACTTC. Translated, it gives CASSLAQRPGEQYF.

V and J are TRBV15 and TRBJ1-1, with 8 bases fitting TRBD1. V lost 1 base to trimming and J lost 8 bases; unmatched junction nucleotides: 9. The CDR3 totals 15 residues. CDR1 and CDR2 from the germline V gene are LNHNV and YYDKDF (reference sequence). The CDR3 loop is CATSRAGQGHREAFF. The CDR3 DNA follows: TGTGCCACCAGCAGAGCCGGACAGGGTCATAGGGAAGCTTTCTTT.

The rearrangement joins TRBV5-1 to TRBJ2-2; 11 bases map to TRBD2. The germline gives CDR1 SGHRS, CDR2 YFSETQ. The CDR3 covers 15 residues. V trimming: 4 bases; J trimming: 7 bases; junction bases outside the gene matches: 6. The CDR3 coding sequence is TGCGCCAGCAGCCCTAGCGGGGGGCGTGGCGGGGAGCTGTTTTTT. The encoded protein is CASSPSGGRGGELFF.

This clone appeared a few times. This rearrangement joins TRBV5-8 to TRBJ2-5; 14 nucleotides align to TRBD2. V shed 4 bases, J shed 3 bases, and the junction held 11 bases outside the gene matches. Germline V gene sequence: CDR1 SGHTS, CDR2 YDEGEE. CDR3 length: 18 residues. This CDR3 is CASSIFLGTSGGKETQYF. CDR3 bases: TGTGCCAGCAGCATCTTCCTTGGGACTAGCGGGGGTAAAGAGACCCAGTACTTC.

The rearrangement links TRBV19 to TRBJ1-4, with TRBD1 matching 7 bases. The CDR3 spans 13 residues. Trimming cost V 6 bases and J 3 bases; bases outside gene matches: 1. The germline gives CDR1 LNHDA, CDR2 SQIVND (reference sequence). CDR3 loop: CASRGQPNEKLFF. The DNA for the CDR3 is TGTGCCAGTAGGGGACAGCCTAATGAAAAACTGTTTTTT.

This rearrangement joins TRBV6-6 to TRBJ1-5; 7 nucleotides align to TRBD1. The length of the CDR3 is 15 residues. Trimming took 6 bases from V and 0 from J; bases not matched to a gene: 5. Germline CDR1 is MNHNY and CDR2 is SVGAGI (reference sequence). The CDR3 loop reads CASREDRVSNQPQHF. CDR3 coding DNA: TGTGCCAGCAGAGAAGACAGGGTTAGCAATCAGCCCCAGCATTTT.

This rearrangement joins TRBV7-9 to TRBJ2-7; unclear D gene. From germline, CDR1 is SEHNR and CDR2 FQNEAQ (reference sequence). This CDR3 is built from 11 residues. Trimming stripped 1 base from V and 6 bases from J, with 4 bases between. The CDR3 bases are TGTGCCAGCAGCTTAGGGGTCGAGCAGTACTTC. Its protein is CASSLGVEQYF.

The chain recombines TRBV18 with TRBJ2-3, with 9 bases identical to TRBD2. Trimming at V came to 3 bases and at J to 6 bases, leaving 10 bases not matched to a gene. The CDR3 extends over 16 amino acids. Germline CDR1 reads KGHSH; CDR2 reads LQKENI. The CDR3 reads CASSPRPLRGGDTQYF. CDR3 DNA: TGTGCCAGCTCACCCCGACCCTTGCGGGGGGGGGATACGCAGTATTTT.

J is TRBJ2-1 and V is TRBV29-1, with 10 bases that match TRBD1. This CDR3 has 17 residues. From germline, CDR1 is SQVTM and CDR2 ANQGSEA. V was pared by 2 bases and J by 4 bases, with 11 bases of the junction left unmatched. The CDR3 bases are TGCAGCGTTGAAATTCCCCCGGGACAGGGGACATACAATGAGCAGTTCTTC. Its protein product is CSVEIPPGQGTYNEQFF.

This chain joins TRBV9 and TRBJ1-1; weak D call: TRBD1 (6 bases). The CDR3 is 15 residues long. V lost 1 base and J lost 1, with 11 bases in between. Germline values: CDR1 SGDLS, CDR2 YYNGEE. The DNA of the CDR3 is TGTGCCAGCAGCGTATATGGGGGGCGGAACACTGAAGCTTTCTTT. Its translation is CASSVYGGRNTEAFF.

The gene calls are TRBV9 and TRBJ2-5; 7 bases agree with TRBD2. The CDR3 has 15 amino acids. V lost 0 bases, J lost 5 bases, and 7 bases stayed unmatched. The germline V gene encodes CDR1 SGDLS and CDR2 YYNGEE. DNA of the CDR3: TGTGCCAGCAGCGTAGCTCCTAGCGGAAGGGAGACCCAGTACTTC. It is translated as CASSVAPSGRETQYF.

This sequence joins TRBV7-2 and TRBJ2-5; D call uncertain. The CDR3 runs 16 residues. Germline loops: CDR1 SGHTA, CDR2 FQGNSA. Trimming cost V 3 bases and J 0 bases, with 14 bases left between them. In nucleotides, the CDR3 is TGTGCCAGCAGCTTCTCCGTGGTAGGGCACCAAGAGACCCAGTACTTC. This sequence encodes CASSFSVVGHQETQYF.

V gene TRBV6-5 combines with J gene TRBJ2-3; D perhaps matches TRBD1 (6 bases). Germline CDR1 reads MNHEY; CDR2 reads SVGAGI. V was cut by 6 bases and J by 0 bases, with 13 bases left in between. CDR3 size: 15 residues. CDR3 nucleotide sequence: TGTGCCAGCAGGTACGGACAGCAAAGCACAGATACGCAGTATTTT. Amino acids: CASRYGQQSTDTQYF.

J is TRBJ2-2 and V is TRBV6-1; D remains unclear. The CDR3 extends over 13 amino acids. The germline V gene has CDR1 MNHNS and CDR2 SASEGT. Trimming pared 4 bases from V and 1 base from J, leaving 4 bases between. The chain's CDR3 is CASSALNTGELFF. In DNA form, the CDR3 reads TGTGCCAGCAGTGCCTTGAACACCGGGGAGCTGTTTTTT.

This CDR3 is CASGGATYNEQFF. CDR3 nucleotide sequence: TGTGCCAGCGGAGGGGCAACCTACAATGAGCAGTTCTTC. The chain employs TRBV6-5 and TRBJ2-1; perhaps TRBD2 as D (6 bases). Germline V gives CDR1 MNHEY, CDR2 SVGAGI. This CDR3 spans 13 amino acids. V was cut by 8 bases and J by 2 bases, with 10 bases left in between.

V usage is TRBV5-5 and J usage is TRBJ1-5, with D perhaps TRBD1 (6 bases). This CDR3 has 19 residues. Trimming shortened V by 2 bases and J by 0 bases, and 21 bases separated the two germline ends. Germline lookup yields CDR1 SGHKS and CDR2 YYEKEE (reference sequence). The CDR3 region is CASSLRREGGLDSNQPQHF. The CDR3 region has the DNA TGTGCCAGCAGCTTACGCAGGGAAGGGGGTTTGGATAGCAATCAGCCCCAGCATTTT.

The DNA of the CDR3 is TGTGCCAGCAGCTTAAATAGCGGGAGTGGCACAGATACGCAGTATTTT. This sequence encodes CASSLNSGSGTDTQYF. The chain uses TRBV5-4 and TRBJ2-3; 9 positions match TRBD2. CDR3 length: 16 residues. V lost 2 bases to trimming and J lost 1 base; unmatched junction nucleotides: 5. The V gene's germline CDR1 is SGHNT and CDR2 YYREEE (reference sequence).

The genes are TRBV19 and TRBJ2-7; 8 positions agree with TRBD2. Trimming removed 4 bases from V and 5 bases from J; junction bases left unmatched: 10. The CDR3 totals 15 residues. Per germline, CDR1 LNHDA and CDR2 SQIVND (reference sequence). CDR3 nucleotide sequence: TGTGCCAGTAGTACCCCCGGGGGGGGGTCAAACGAGCAGTACTTC. It encodes CASSTPGGGSNEQYF.

Of note for this clone: The junction departs from the called germline gene at one end, perhaps through a read error. This sequence joins TRBV18 and TRBJ1-4, with TRBD1 matching 8 bases. From germline, CDR1 is KGHSH and CDR2 LQKENI. CDR3 length equals 13 residues. CDR3 DNA: TGTGCCAGCTCTCGCGGGACAGGCGAAAGACTGTTTTTT. Translation gives CASSRGTGERLFF. Supplemented by reference TRBV18 and TRBJ1-4, the full variable domain reads NAGVMQNPRHLVRRRGQEARLRCSPMKGHSHVYWYRQLPEEGLKFMVYLQKENIIDESGMPKERFSAEFPKEGPSILRIQQVVRGDSAAYFCASSRGTGERLFFGSGTQLSVL.

The chain combines TRBV7-8 with TRBJ2-7; 9 bases fit TRBD1. This CDR3 is 14 amino acids long. The V and J ends lost 5 bases and 5 bases, in that order; junction bases with no gene match: 7. Germline lookup yields CDR1 SGHVS and CDR2 FQNEAQ. This CDR3 reads CASSPAGTGNEQYF. The CDR3 DNA reads as TGTGCCAGCAGCCCGGCCGGGACAGGGAACGAGCAGTACTTC.

The genes are TRBV11-2 and TRBJ1-2, with unresolved D. The CDR3 is 13 amino acids. The V end lost 3 bases, the J end lost 1 base, and 6 bases lay between the germline ends. Looked up from germline, CDR1 is SGHAT and CDR2 is FQNNGV. Written as DNA, the CDR3 is TGTGCCAGCAGCTTCGGCAGTAACTATGGCTACACCTTC. Residues: CASSFGSNYGYTF.

The rearrangement links TRBV10-1 to TRBJ2-6; D gene ambiguous. Trimming pared 8 bases from V and 4 bases from J, leaving 15 bases between. Per the germline V gene, CDR1 is WNHNN and CDR2 is SYGVQD (reference sequence). This CDR3 is built from 15 residues. DNA of the CDR3: TGCGCCAGCCCCTTCCGTGTGGAGGGGGCCAACGTCCTGACTTTC. This sequence encodes CASPFRVEGANVLTF.